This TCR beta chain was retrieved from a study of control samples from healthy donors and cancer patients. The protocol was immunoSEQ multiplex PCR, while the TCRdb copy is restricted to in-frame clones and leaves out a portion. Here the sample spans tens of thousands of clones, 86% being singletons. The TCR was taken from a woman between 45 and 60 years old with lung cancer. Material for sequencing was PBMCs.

The CDR3 protein is CASSGTGGQPQHF. CDR3 sequence (DNA): TGTGCCAGCAGCGGGACAGGGGGACAGCCCCAGCATTTT. This chain connects TRBV6-5 to TRBJ1-5; 11 bases map to TRBD1. V lost 6 bases to trimming and J lost 7 bases; unmatched junction nucleotides: 2. The CDR3 totals 13 residues. From germline, CDR1 is MNHEY and CDR2 SVGAGI.